In this sample, the clone carrying this T cell receptor (beta chain) turned up many times. Its antigen remains unidentified. Preparation of the TCRbeta library used unique molecular identifiers. TCRdb used MiXCR to reprocess the PCR reads, holding one entry per CDR3 protein. The sample lists about 97,000 distinct CDR3 sequences; over 6% were seen once. These data originate in a study of T-cell reconstitution after alpha-beta-depleted transplantation in children. Study-wide results and limits: Several hundred rapidly expanded clones from non-depleted graft cells reportedly supplied alpha-beta T cells about two months post-transplant. Diversity of TCRbeta at day 60 was high in some patients, arising from surviving recipient T cells and thymic progenitors. At one year after transplant, newly produced T cells mostly accounted for T-cell counts and diversity.

V was pared by 4 bases and J by 7 bases, with 14 bases between. This CDR3 has 13 amino acids. From germline, CDR1 is SGDLS and CDR2 YYNGEE. The source was PBMCs, collected before TCRalphabeta/CD19-depleted stem cell transplant. The source is a boy between 2 and 15 years old with acute lymphoblastic leukemia, due to receive a stem cell transplant. The chain couples TRBV9 to TRBJ2-5, with a tentative D call TRBD2 (6 bases). CDR3 DNA: TGTGCCAGCAGCCCCGGGCCCGGGGGGACCCAGTACTTC. Amino acids: CASSPGPGGTQYF.